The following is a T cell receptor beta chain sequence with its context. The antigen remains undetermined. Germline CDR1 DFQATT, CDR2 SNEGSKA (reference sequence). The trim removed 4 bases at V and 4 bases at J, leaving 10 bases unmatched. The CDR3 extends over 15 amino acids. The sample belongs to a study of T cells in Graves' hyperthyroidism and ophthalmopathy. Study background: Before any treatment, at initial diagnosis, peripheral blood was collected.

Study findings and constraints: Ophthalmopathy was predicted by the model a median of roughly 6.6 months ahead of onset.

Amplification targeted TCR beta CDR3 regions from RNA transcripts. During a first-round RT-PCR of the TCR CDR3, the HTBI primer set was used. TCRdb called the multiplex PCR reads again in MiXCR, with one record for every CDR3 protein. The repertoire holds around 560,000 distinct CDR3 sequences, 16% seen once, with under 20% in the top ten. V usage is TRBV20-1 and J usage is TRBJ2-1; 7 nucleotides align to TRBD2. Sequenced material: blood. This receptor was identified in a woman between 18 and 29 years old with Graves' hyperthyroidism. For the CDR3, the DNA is TGCAGTGCTACCCTCGCTAGCGGAGGATACAATGAGCAGTTCTTC. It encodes CSATLASGGYNEQFF.